One and the same sample provided the 5 T cell receptor delta chains below, sequenced in a study of delta chains in infants with herpesvirus infections. Gamma-chain- and delta-chain-specific primers converted PBMC RNA into TCR cDNA. TCRdb processed the RT-PCR reads again with the CATT caller. The sample records about 1,500 delta-chain clones, 25% to 35% being singletons. The sample in question was peripheral blood, obtained at time point 1 of longitudinal follow-up. Source of these receptors: a human donor who was a Ugandan infant, either HIV-exposed or HIV-unexposed (not recorded which).

This clone showed up just a few times. This sequence joins TRDV1 and TRDJ1; D might be TRDD3 (6 bases). In germline, CDR1 is TSWWSYY, CDR2 QGS. With 2 bases removed from V and 0 bases from J, the gap between germline ends came to 10 bases. CDR3 length equals 15 residues. Written as DNA, the CDR3 is TGTGCTCTTGGGGAAACGGGGGAGTACACCGATAAACTCATCTTT. This gives the protein CALGETGEYTDKLIF.

V and J are TRDV1 and TRDJ1; D is perhaps TRDD3 (5 bases). This CDR3 contains 17 residues. Looked up from germline, CDR1 is TSWWSYY and CDR2 is QGS. V dropped 1 base and J dropped 0 bases, with 15 bases sitting between them. Written as DNA, the CDR3 is TGTGCTCTTGGGGAACCCCTTTCCCAGGGGGACACCGATAAACTCATCTTT. Encoded protein: CALGEPLSQGDTDKLIF.

This clone was seen a handful of times. The chain uses TRDV2 and TRDJ3, with 13 bases identical to TRDD3. Germline V gene sequence: CDR1 GEAIGNYY, CDR2 EKD. V shed 3 bases, J shed 3 bases, and the junction held 7 bases outside the gene matches. The CDR3 contains 19 residues. The CDR3 reads CACDLLGDTLGWDTRQMFF. CDR3 in DNA: TGTGCCTGTGACCTACTGGGGGATACGCTCGGCTGGGACACCCGACAGATGTTTTTC.

This clone was counted a few times. The rearrangement joins TRDV1 to TRDJ1; 8 nucleotides align to TRDD2. Trimming took 7 bases from V and 4 from J; bases not matched to a gene: 20. From germline, CDR1 is TSWWSYY and CDR2 QGS. The CDR3 runs to 18 residues. In DNA, the CDR3 is TGTGCTCTTGAGGGCTTCCTACCGTCCCCTCTTCCAGACGATAAACTCATCTTT. This codes for CALEGFLPSPLPDDKLIF.

The chain couples TRDV2 to TRDJ2, with 13 nucleotides matching TRDD3. The CDR3 totals 15 residues. The germline V gene encodes CDR1 GEAIGNYY and CDR2 EKD. V gave up 2 bases and J gave up 6 bases; unmatched junction bases: 2. This CDR3 is CACDILGDTPAQLFF. Here the CDR3 DNA reads TGTGCCTGTGACATACTGGGGGATACGCCAGCACAACTCTTCTTT.